This T cell receptor (beta chain) is from a study of blood T cell repertoires in COVID-19. Cohorts were assigned according to the clinical history that participants reported. Cohort 3 recovered donors had two negative PCRs, clearance, or symptom resolution. The CDR3 extends over 13 amino acids. Germline V CDR1 and CDR2: MNHEY, SVGAGI. Trimming took 8 bases from V and 8 from J; bases not matched to a gene: 5. The protocol was immunoSEQ multiplex PCR, while the TCRdb copy is restricted to in-frame clones and leaves out a portion. Here the sample spans a few hundred thousand clones, 85% to 90% being singletons.

Sequencing was performed on PBMCs or T cells enriched from blood (not recorded which). The V call is TRBV6-5, the J call TRBJ1-6; the match to TRBD1 covers 8 bases. This receptor was taken from a man aged 35 to 55 who had recovered from COVID-19. In nucleotides, the CDR3 is TGTGCCAGCGGGGGGACAGGTGATTCACCCCTCCACTTT. This gives the protein CASGGTGDSPLHF.